The 16 T cell receptor beta chains presented below share a single source sample, sequenced in a study of blood T cell repertoires in COVID-19 (dated by TCRdb to 2018 to 2021). Library prep was done by the immunoSEQ multiplex PCR assay. TCRdb took this table from immuneACCESS and kept in-frame rearrangements with V and J called. Such tables lack part of the clones; where checked against another copy, unresolved V genes explain under half of the gap, and the rest is unexplained. In this sample the table shows 120,000 to 150,000 clones, about 88% of which occur a single time. Over 2% of the sample rests with the top ten. Input material: peripheral blood. These receptors were collected from a human donor with COVID-19, enrolled during active disease. The donor label of this sample is uncertain.

Comment on this clone: Other DNA sequences in this specimen translate into the identical CDR3. The V and J genes are TRBV5-1 and TRBJ1-3; D might be TRBD1 (5 bases). Germline V CDR1 and CDR2: SGHRS, YFSETQ. V was clipped by 4 bases and J by 3 bases, with 11 bases between them. The CDR3 covers 14 residues. The DNA for the CDR3 is TGCGCCAGCAGCGTGCAGGGTTATGGAAACACCATATATTTT. Protein sequence: CASSVQGYGNTIYF.

The gene calls are TRBV11-2 and TRBJ2-1; D is undetermined. Germline loops: CDR1 SGHAT, CDR2 FQNNGV. This CDR3 comprises 15 residues. Trimming shortened V by 1 base and J by 2 bases, and 9 bases separated the two germline ends. CDR3 sequence reads: CASSLGASPYNEQFF. In nucleotides, the CDR3 is TGTGCCAGCAGCTTAGGAGCGAGTCCCTACAATGAGCAGTTCTTC.

The genes are TRBV3-1 (or the pseudogene TRBV3-2) and TRBJ1-2, with D unclear. This CDR3 is built from 14 residues. The germline CDR1 and CDR2 sequences are LGHDT and YNNKEL (reference sequence). The V end lost 1 base, the J end lost 4 bases, and 10 bases lay between the germline ends. The CDR3 is CASSQALGGYGYTF. The CDR3, as DNA: TGTGCCAGCAGCCAAGCACTAGGTGGCTATGGCTACACCTTC.

This chain connects TRBV12-5 to TRBJ2-7; TRBD2 might be the D (6 bases). The CDR3 has 16 residues. Looked up from germline, CDR1 is LGHNT and CDR2 is FRNRAP. The V gene lost 1 base and the J gene lost 5 bases, with 18 bases spanning the gap. CDR3 residues: CASGLGLGAGSDEQYF. DNA of the CDR3: TGTGCTAGTGGTTTGGGGTTGGGCGCGGGGTCTGACGAGCAGTACTTC.

V and J are TRBV19 and TRBJ2-5; 10 bases are shared with TRBD2. There are 16 residues in the CDR3. Germline CDR1 is LNHDA and CDR2 is SQIVND (reference sequence). Germline trimming cut 4 bases from V and 0 bases from J; bases unmatched to any gene: 5. The CDR3 sequence: CASSTGLAAYQETQYF. Written as DNA, the CDR3 is TGTGCCAGTAGTACCGGACTAGCGGCGTACCAAGAGACCCAGTACTTC.

The rearrangement uses TRBV18 and TRBJ1-2, with D unresolved. Trimming removed 5 bases at V and 0 bases at J, with 13 bases between. CDR1 KGHSH and CDR2 LQKENI come from the germline V gene. The CDR3 runs 15 residues. DNA for the CDR3: TGTGCCAGCTCAGCACAGACGGAGTCTAACTATGGCTACACCTTC. Translating gives CASSAQTESNYGYTF.

The rearrangement links TRBV2 to TRBJ2-5; 12 bases agree with TRBD2. The junction had 3 bases not matched to a gene; V was cut back by 4 bases and J by 0 bases. The CDR3 has 16 amino acids. Germline V CDR1 and CDR2: SNHLY, FYNNEI. As DNA, the CDR3 is TGTGCCAGCAGTGGGCTAGCGGGGGGGTACCAAGAGACCCAGTACTTC. This gives the protein CASSGLAGGYQETQYF.

The chain recombines TRBV5-6 with TRBJ2-5; D is perhaps TRBD2 (5 bases). CDR1 and CDR2 (germline): SGHDT, YYEEEE. V was shortened by 5 bases and J by 2 bases, with 10 bases between the two germline ends. The CDR3 is 13 residues long. CDR3 amino acids: CASRRTVQETQYF. CDR3 coding DNA: TGTGCCAGCAGGCGGACTGTGCAAGAGACCCAGTACTTC.

In its sample, this clone was seen a few times. The J gene is TRBJ2-3, the V gene TRBV11-3, with D unresolved. The germline V gene encodes CDR1 SGHNT and CDR2 YENEEA. V shed 0 bases and J shed 4 bases, with 5 bases lying between them. This CDR3 is 13 amino acids long. This chain's CDR3 is CASSLDRADTQYF. CDR3 in DNA: TGTGCCAGCAGCTTAGATCGGGCAGATACGCAGTATTTT.

This chain joins TRBV2 and TRBJ1-1; D might be TRBD1 (6 bases). The CDR3 extends over 16 amino acids. The V gene lost 6 bases and the J gene lost 2 bases, with 19 bases spanning the gap. Germline-derived CDR1 and CDR2 are SNHLY and FYNNEI. CDR3 sequence (DNA): TGTGCCAGCAGCCTCAAGGGGGTTTTGGGAAACACTGAAGCTTTCTTT. It yields the protein CASSLKGVLGNTEAFF.

The rearrangement uses TRBV3-1 (or the pseudogene TRBV3-2) and TRBJ2-1, with 9 bases matching TRBD2. Germline-derived CDR1 and CDR2 are LGHDT and YNNKEL (reference sequence). Trimming at V came to 5 bases and at J to 7 bases, leaving 15 bases not matched to a gene. CDR3 length equals 17 residues. The CDR3 is CASSFSPFSGSINEQFF. The DNA for the CDR3 is TGTGCCAGCAGCTTTAGTCCTTTTAGCGGGAGTATAAATGAGCAGTTCTTC.

V is TRBV6-5 and J is TRBJ2-7; D gene ambiguous. The CDR3 consists of 11 residues. V dropped 2 bases and J dropped 6 bases, with 5 bases sitting between them. The germline V gene has CDR1 MNHEY and CDR2 SVGAGI. The CDR3 nucleotides read TGTGCCAGCAGTTACGACTCCGAGCAGTACTTC. Translation gives CASSYDSEQYF.

The chain uses TRBV19 and TRBJ1-4; D is possibly TRBD1 (5 bases). The germline V gene encodes CDR1 LNHDA and CDR2 SQIVND (reference sequence). There are 15 residues in the CDR3. V was trimmed by 5 bases and J by 8 bases, leaving 18 bases between them. The CDR3 reads CASSPSWQGNEKLFF. In nucleotides, the CDR3 is TGTGCCAGTAGTCCCTCTTGGCAGGGTAACGAAAAACTGTTTTTT.

The chain employs TRBV6-5 and TRBJ2-1, with D possibly matching TRBD2 (6 bases). Trimming removed 5 bases from V and 2 bases from J, with 13 bases in between. In germline, CDR1 is MNHEY, CDR2 SVGAGI. The CDR3 covers 15 residues. CDR3 amino acids: CASSPASVTYNEQFF. CDR3 in DNA: TGTGCCAGCAGTCCCGCTAGCGTGACCTACAATGAGCAGTTCTTC.

The chain uses TRBV7-3 and TRBJ1-1, with D tentatively TRBD1 (6 bases). Germline CDR1 reads SGHTA; CDR2 reads FQGTGA. The ends were cut back, 1 base at V and 4 bases at J, with 10 bases in the middle. This CDR3 is 14 amino acids long. The CDR3, as DNA: TGTGCCAGCAGCTTAAATGCAGGGGTCACTGAAGCTTTCTTT. Translating it yields CASSLNAGVTEAFF. Supplemented by reference TRBV7-3 and TRBJ1-1, the full variable domain reads GAGVSQTPSNKVTEKGKYVELRCDPISGHTALYWYRQSLGQGPEFLIYFQGTGAADDSGLPNDRFFAVRPEGSVSTLKIQRTERGDSAVYLCASSLNAGVTEAFFGQGTRLTVV.

This chain links TRBV6-5 with TRBJ2-2; D gene ambiguous. The CDR3 length is 12 residues. V was clipped by 7 bases and J by 7 bases, with 10 bases between them. From germline, CDR1 is MNHEY and CDR2 SVGAGI. CDR3: CASTGRRGELFF. DNA of the CDR3: TGTGCCAGCACAGGCCGTCGCGGGGAGCTGTTTTTT.